This entry lists 5 T cell receptor beta chains sequenced from one sample in a study of T cells after yellow fever vaccination. Each CDR3 protein is one row after TCRdb ran MiXCR on the 5' RACE reads. This table has about 130,000 distinct CDR3 sequences, approximately 9% appearing once. The specimen comprised CD8+ T cells sorted from PBMCs, sampled on the day of the yellow fever booster vaccination. The receptor set was obtained from a man between 18 and 35 years old who received the YFV17D yellow fever vaccine.

This clonotype was picked up many times. This chain connects TRBV4-1 to TRBJ2-7; 7 bases agree with TRBD1. Germline CDR1 MGHRA, CDR2 YSYEKL. The CDR3 is 15 amino acids. V shed 0 bases, J shed 3 bases, and the junction held 5 bases outside the gene matches. The CDR3 sequence is CASSQDDRESYEQYF. In DNA, the CDR3 is TGCGCCAGCAGCCAAGACGACAGGGAAAGCTACGAGCAGTACTTC.

The gene calls are TRBV19 and TRBJ1-2, with D unclear. The CDR3 length is 13 residues. Trimming took off 5 bases at V and 2 bases at J, with 9 bases between the two ends. The germline V gene encodes CDR1 LNHDA and CDR2 SQIVND (reference sequence). The CDR3 nucleotides are TGTGCCAGTAGTCCCCGATGGAACTATGGCTACACCTTC. Translation: CASSPRWNYGYTF.

The rearrangement uses TRBV20-1 and TRBJ2-7; D ambiguous. Per germline, CDR1 DFQATT and CDR2 SNEGSKA (reference sequence). The CDR3 extends over 13 amino acids. Deletions cut 0 bases from V and 1 base from J, with 7 bases between. The CDR3 coding sequence is TGCAGTGCTAGAGAACACCGGTCCTACGAGCAGTACTTC. Residues: CSAREHRSYEQYF.

This clonotype was counted a few times. The chain employs TRBV7-6 and TRBJ2-1, with 7 bases fitting TRBD1. Germline-derived CDR1 and CDR2 are SGHVS and FNYEAQ. Trimming cost V 2 bases and J 7 bases; bases outside gene matches: 5. This CDR3 contains 14 residues. CDR3 DNA sequence: TGTGCCAGCAGCTTACCAGGGGGTCGAAATGAGCAGTTCTTC. Protein product: CASSLPGGRNEQFF.

This clonotype was seen only a few times. This chain uses TRBV2 with TRBJ2-1; 9 bases are a match to TRBD1. The CDR3 is made up of 15 amino acids. Trimming at V came to 7 bases and at J to 7 bases, leaving 11 bases not matched to a gene. Per germline, CDR1 SNHLY and CDR2 FYNNEI. CDR3: CASNAGTGILNEQFF. The CDR3 coding sequence is TGTGCCAGCAATGCCGGGACAGGGATCTTAAATGAGCAGTTCTTC.